Described below is a single T cell receptor (beta chain) sequence and its context. Which antigen it targets is not known. It has no much larger one-base neighbor in the sample; base qualities were not kept. TCR beta CDR3 regions were sequenced from DNA using the immunoSEQ Assay. The authors' pipeline ran thus. To compute T cell density, TCR beta template counts were normalized to usable DNA, which was estimated by amplifying housekeeping genes. Using the preseqR package, richness was estimated by extrapolating to 120,000 templates for tissue samples and 400,000 templates for PBMC samples. Clonality was calculated as one minus Pielou's evenness. Tissue-enriched TCRs were identified through differential abundance testing performed on productive amino-acid clonotypes, with a minimum total count of 5 and an alpha of 0.1. The Jaccard Index and the Morisita Overlap Index were used to measure repertoire overlap between compartments. GLIPH grouped TCR beta CDR3s together with public tetramer-defined viral CDR3s, and a viral motif had to include at least three viral sequences and show V-gene enrichment. In TCRdb, the immuneACCESS table is reduced to in-frame sequences with V and J assigned. These tables do not hold every clone; where another copy was compared, an unresolved V gene accounts for under half, and the others remain unexplained. The V and J calls and clone size are taken from that table; D and trimming were inferred from the DNA. A total of 50,000 or so clones appear in this sample, about four fifths of them only once. The top ten hold just under 20% of the sample.

The sample belongs to a study of T cells in localized non-small cell lung cancer (dated by TCRdb to the early 2020s). Regarding the research as a whole: The study examined T cell repertoires in hundreds of patients with early-stage NSCLC and compared tumors with uninvolved tumor-adjacent lungs. The cohort comprised around 240 treatment-naïve NSCLC patients with resected, localized lung tumors. A mean age of around 66 years was recorded for the NSCLC patients, of whom 129 were male and 107 were female.

The study at large found these results: Multi-region tumor sequencing was not performed, so intratumor heterogeneity could not be excluded. Because the study design was exploratory, TCR variables were selected using unadjusted p-values without false-discovery rate correction. Higher T cell density in blood was associated with longer overall survival, whereas higher clonality in adjacent lung was associated with shorter survival. Uninvolved tumor-adjacent lung showed the highest T cell clonality, higher than tumor, which suggests more focused antigenic responses in the uninvolved tumor-adjacent lung. A median of approximately 50 of the top 100 tumor clones turned up in the paired uninvolved adjacent lung, and roughly 28 of those clones also ranked among the top 100 of that same adjacent lung.

At diagnosis, peripheral blood, uninvolved tumor-adjacent lung and tumor were collected and were preserved as a mix of fresh-frozen and FFPE material. For TCR repertoire profiling, blood samples were analyzed in the form of peripheral blood mononuclear cells. The V end gives up 6 bases and the J end 8 bases, leaving 14 bases in the junction not matched to a gene. For CDR1 and CDR2, the germline V gene lists MNHEY and SVGAGI. Taken from cysteine to phenylalanine, the CDR3 has 15 residues. Only CDR3 DNA remains: 45 bases, in frame from the first base. The chain couples TRBV6-5 to TRBJ1-2, with TRBD1 identical over 8 junction bases. Sample: peripheral blood, taken before any cancer treatment. This TCR was recovered from a female donor older than 55 with stage II squamous cell lung carcinoma. The sequence in DNA is TGTGCCAGCAGCCCTACAGGGGGGAGGACAGGGGGCTACACCTTC. The resulting protein is CASSPTGGRTGGYTF.